A selection of T cell receptor beta chains follows, all from one sample in a study of cytomegalovirus exposure and HLA in healthy donors. Measured with immunoSEQ multiplex PCR; TCRdb has only the in-frame clones, and not every one. The top ten hold roughly 6.2% of the sample, which has 150,000 or so clones, around 80% seen once. The sequencing input was PBMCs. Receptors originate from a male donor in good health and CMV-seropositive. Both conserved end residues are part of each CDR3. D genes are given only for firm matches.

v_call	d_call	j_call	cdr3_aa	cdr3_nt
TRBV19	.	TRBJ2-1	CASSIALGGNEQFF	TGTGCCAGTAGTATAGCCCTAGGAGGGAATGAGCAGTTCTTC
TRBV19	.	TRBJ2-5	CASSPGQIKETQYF	TGTGCCAGTAGTCCGGGTCAGATAAAAGAGACCCAGTACTTC
TRBV29-1	TRBD1	TRBJ2-5	CSVGRDRGNMEQYF	TGCAGCGTCGGCCGGGACAGGGGGAATATGGAGCAGTACTTC
TRBV14	TRBD1	TRBJ1-6	CASSQEGQTLTPLHF	TGTGCCAGCAGCCAAGAGGGACAGACCTTAACACCCCTCCACTTT
TRBV28	.	TRBJ2-4	CASSRPGVSAKAQYF	TGTGCCAGCAGTAGGCCGGGGGTTAGCGCGAAGGCTCAGTACTTC
TRBV30	TRBD2	TRBJ2-1	CAWKRLAGPAFVNEQFF	TGTGCCTGGAAAAGACTAGCGGGCCCAGCCTTCGTCAATGAGCAGTTCTTC
TRBV27	.	TRBJ2-1	CASTPVAWSSYNEQFF	TGTGCCAGCACCCCTGTAGCTTGGAGCTCCTACAATGAGCAGTTCTTC
TRBV11-2	TRBD1	TRBJ1-4	CASSSGQGAFDEKLFF	TGTGCCAGCAGCTCCGGACAGGGGGCGTTCGATGAAAAACTGTTTTTT
TRBV6-1	.	TRBJ1-2	CASSATVDYGYTF	TGTGCCAGCAGCGCGACAGTGGACTATGGCTACACCTTC
TRBV5-5	.	TRBJ2-1	CASSFLQGSYNEQFF	TGTGCCAGCAGCTTTCTTCAGGGATCCTACAATGAGCAGTTCTTC
TRBV7-6	TRBD1	TRBJ1-5	CASSLDRNQPQHF	TGTGCCAGCAGCTTGGACAGGAATCAGCCCCAGCATTTT